This T cell receptor (beta chain) is from a study of blood T cell repertoires in COVID-19. Study overall: Material from acute and convalescent COVID-19 was sourced from the United States, Italy and Spain. Sources were T cells, B-cell-depleted T cells, or PBMCs; the material itself was cDNA or gDNA.

In the study's own analysis: Researchers report that nucleated cell counts were estimated from reference gene primer amplification. This table comes from immunoSEQ multiplex PCR, and its TCRdb copy is limited to in-frame clones, with some not included. V, J and clone size reflect that table, while D and trimming were determined from the DNA. The repertoire has 150,000 to 200,000 clones, around nine tenths of them found once; the top ten carry around 3.5%. The CDR3 runs 12 residues. Germline-derived CDR1 and CDR2 are MDHEN and SYDVKM. Trimming shortened V by 5 bases and J by 5 bases, and 10 bases separated the two germline ends.

The receptor's source is a man aged 65 to 79 with acute or convalescent COVID-19. The sequenced material came from peripheral blood. This chain uses TRBV28 with TRBJ2-7; D is unclear. The CDR3 reads CASSLRTDEQYF. The DNA for the CDR3 is TGTGCCAGCAGTCTCCGTACGGACGAGCAGTACTTC.